The 15 T cell receptor beta chains reported below all come from one sample, sequenced in a study of PD-1 blockade in classical Hodgkin lymphoma. Profiled with immunoSEQ multiplex PCR; TCRdb holds only in-frame clones, not every one. The sample records around 66,000 clones, 70% to 80% being singletons. Brentuximab vedotin exposure varied among the patients, all of whom had relapsed after autologous stem cell transplantation. The source material was peripheral blood mononuclear cells (PBMCs), sampled before the second cycle of nivolumab. The source is a human donor with classical Hodgkin lymphoma.

The chain recombines TRBV9 with TRBJ2-2, with 7 bases that match TRBD2. Germline values: CDR1 SGDLS, CDR2 YYNGEE. This CDR3 is 15 amino acids long. V lost 4 bases and J lost 2; bases outside the gene matches: 5. The CDR3 DNA reads as TGTGCCAGCAGCCCGGGAGGAGTTAACACCGGGGAGCTGTTTTTT. This gives the protein CASSPGGVNTGELFF.

The chain couples TRBV29-1 to TRBJ2-5; 7 bases agree with TRBD1. TRBJ2-7 matches the DNA end more closely, so the J call is doubtful. Looked up from germline, CDR1 is SQVTM and CDR2 is ANQGSEA. The CDR3 extends over 13 amino acids. CDR3 in amino acids: CSVVGDSAYEQYF. The CDR3 nucleotides read TGCAGCGTTGTGGGGGACAGCGCCTACGAGCAGTACTTC.

V is TRBV2 and J is TRBJ2-1; the D gene is possibly TRBD2 (5 bases). Germline CDR1 SNHLY, CDR2 FYNNEI. The CDR3 is made up of 14 amino acids. Trimming removed 8 bases at V and 7 bases at J, with 18 bases between. The CDR3 sequence: CASVAGLPGNEQFF. The CDR3 nucleotides are TGTGCCAGCGTTGCAGGTCTCCCGGGGAATGAGCAGTTCTTC.

CDR3 region: CASSLSSGNQPQHF. The DNA for the CDR3 is TGTGCCAGCAGCTTATCCAGCGGCAATCAGCCCCAGCATTTT. The chain carries TRBV7-9 and TRBJ1-5; unclear D gene. Germline loops: CDR1 SEHNR, CDR2 FQNEAQ (reference sequence). The CDR3 has 14 residues. The V and J ends lost 2 bases and 2 bases respectively, with 7 bases between them.

The V gene is TRBV19, the J gene TRBJ1-2; D not certain. Deletions cut 7 bases from V and 3 bases from J, with 12 bases between. CDR1 and CDR2 (germline): LNHDA, SQIVND (reference sequence). This CDR3 has 13 residues. The CDR3 DNA is TGTGCCAGTACCATGGGGAGCTACTATGGCTACACCTTC. Its protein is CASTMGSYYGYTF.

The gene calls are TRBV6-1 and TRBJ1-1; D not resolved. V lost 5 bases, J lost 5 bases, and 12 bases lay in between. The V gene's germline CDR1 is MNHNS and CDR2 SASEGT. CDR3 length equals 13 residues. The CDR3 region is CASSSRSDTEAFF. CDR3 bases: TGTGCCAGCAGTTCCAGATCGGATACTGAAGCTTTCTTT.

This clone was counted a single time. This chain uses TRBV30 with TRBJ1-2; D uncertain. The CDR3 totals 13 residues. The germline V gene has CDR1 GTSNPN and CDR2 SVGIG (reference sequence). V lost 3 bases and J lost 7, with 15 bases in between. The CDR3 is CAWRPKEVSGYTF. In nucleotides, the CDR3 is TGTGCCTGGAGGCCTAAGGAGGTTTCTGGCTACACCTTC.

The J gene is TRBJ1-2, the V gene TRBV5-6; D gene ambiguous. This CDR3 is 14 amino acids long. The germline CDR1 and CDR2 sequences are SGHDT and YYEEEE. The V and J ends lost 0 bases and 0 bases respectively, with 6 bases between them. The CDR3 region is CASSLGPPNYGYTF. DNA for the CDR3: TGTGCCAGCAGCTTGGGACCCCCTAACTATGGCTACACCTTC.

The J gene is TRBJ2-3, the V gene TRBV5-1, with TRBD2 identical over 14 bases. The CDR3 spans 17 residues. V lost 3 bases and J lost 2; bases outside the gene matches: 5. The V gene's germline CDR1 is SGHRS and CDR2 YFSETQ. The CDR3 loop is CASSYGTSGGPTDTQYF. The CDR3 DNA reads TGCGCCAGCAGCTACGGGACTAGCGGGGGACCCACAGATACGCAGTATTTT.

This rearrangement joins TRBV28 to TRBJ1-5; D remains unclear. From germline, CDR1 is MDHEN and CDR2 SYDVKM. V dropped 3 bases and J dropped 6 bases, with 15 bases sitting between them. The CDR3 contains 15 residues. The CDR3 DNA is TGTGCCAGCAGTTTGTACACCCAAAGGGTTCAGCCCCAGCATTTT. Protein product: CASSLYTQRVQPQHF.

The gene calls are TRBV29-1 and TRBJ1-1, with unresolved D. This CDR3 has 13 residues. CDR1 is SQVTM, CDR2 ANQGSEA, per germline. Trimming stripped 0 bases from V and 11 bases from J, with 16 bases between. The CDR3, as DNA: TGCAGCGTTGAAGATCCGGCGTGGGAGGATGCTTTCTTT. Translated: CSVEDPAWEDAFF. The full variable domain, in which reference TRBV29-1 and TRBJ1-1 provide the parts outside the CDR3, is SAVISQKPSRDICQRGTSLTIQCQVDSQVTMMFWYRQQPGQSLTLIATANQGSEATYESGFVIDKFPISRPNLTFSTLTVSNMSPEDSSIYLCSVEDPAWEDAFFGQGTRLTVV.

The rearrangement uses TRBV10-3 and TRBJ1-1, with D perhaps TRBD1 (5 bases). Germline CDR1 ENHRY, CDR2 SYGVKD. V gave up 10 bases and J gave up 2 bases, with 20 bases separating them. The length of the CDR3 is 15 residues. The CDR3 DNA reads as TGTGCCACACAGGACCTCGGGGAGGGCAACACTGAAGCTTTCTTT. It translates to CATQDLGEGNTEAFF.

This clone was counted ten times or more. The rearrangement joins TRBV7-9 to TRBJ1-1; D remains unclear. The CDR3 consists of 12 residues. The V gene's germline CDR1 is SEHNR and CDR2 FQNEAQ (reference sequence). V was shortened by 1 base and J by 8 bases, with 8 bases between the two germline ends. CDR3 nucleotides: TGTGCCAGCAGCTTAGACGAGTGGGAAGCTTTCTTT. Protein sequence: CASSLDEWEAFF.

A few counts support this clone. V usage is TRBV11-2 and J usage is TRBJ1-1; no clear D. The V and J ends lost 0 bases and 8 bases respectively, with 10 bases between them. The V gene's germline CDR1 is SGHAT and CDR2 FQNNGV. The CDR3 is 13 residues long. The CDR3: CASSLEAFREAFF. As DNA, the CDR3 is TGTGCCAGCAGCTTAGAGGCCTTCAGGGAAGCTTTCTTT.

The V call is TRBV4-1, the J call TRBJ2-2; 7 bases agree with TRBD2. CDR1 MGHRA and CDR2 YSYEKL come from the germline V gene. Unmatched junction bases numbered 7, after V lost 3 bases and J lost 6 bases. The CDR3 has 15 residues. The CDR3 reads CASSHDPGRSGELFF. The CDR3 DNA is TGCGCCAGCAGCCACGACCCCGGGAGGTCCGGGGAGCTGTTTTTT.